One and the same sample provided the 26 T cell receptor beta chains below, sequenced in a study of prognosis after radiotherapy for stage I lung cancer. CDR3 of TCR beta was amplified from genomic DNA via a two-round multiplex PCR. The use of primers specific to each TRBV and TRBJ gene characterized first-round PCR. In TCRdb, the multiplex PCR reads were re-called with MiXCR into one record per CDR3 protein. The sample records 30,000 to 40,000 distinct CDR3 sequences, around 35% being singletons. Sample: PBMCs, taken before or after stereotactic body radiation therapy (not recorded which). The receptors shown here come from a donor of 50 years or more with non-small cell lung cancer.

With respect to this clonotype: This likely came from a read error, as a far larger clone is one base away. This chain uses TRBV6-9 with TRBJ1-2; TRBD1 aligns across 7 bases. The CDR3 covers 14 residues. Germline-derived CDR1 and CDR2 are MNHGY and SVAAGI. The CDR3 region is CSSSGRDRTYGYTF. In nucleotides, the CDR3 is TGTTCCAGCAGTGGTCGGGACAGAACCTATGGCTACACCTTC.

CDR3 in amino acids: CASSAGPVSYEQYF. In nucleotides, the CDR3 is TGTGCCAGCAGCGCTGGTCCTGTGTCCTACGAGCAGTACTTC. The J gene is TRBJ2-7, the V gene TRBV6-1; no reliable D call. Trimming took 6 bases from V and 1 from J, leaving 13 bases between them. Germline V CDR1 and CDR2: MNHNS, SASEGT. This CDR3 region has 14 residues.

This clonotype has a count of ten or more. The genes are TRBV11-2 and TRBJ1-4; no reliable D call. This CDR3 is built from 14 residues. Germline CDR1 is SGHAT and CDR2 is FQNNGV. Trimming left V 7 bases short and J 1 base short, with 10 bases between. The DNA for the CDR3 is TGTGCCAGCACTAGGGAGTTAACTAATGAAAAACTGTTTTTT. This encodes CASTRELTNEKLFF.

By sample share, this clonotype is medium-sized (0.01 to 0.1%). The rearrangement uses TRBV6-1 and TRBJ2-7; TRBD2 is a possible D gene (7 bases). Germline CDR1 and CDR2: MNHNS and SASEGT. Trimming removed 5 bases at V and 6 bases at J, with 23 bases between. The CDR3 has 16 residues. In DNA, the CDR3 is TGTGCCAGCAGTAAGGGGGAGGTTCGGGGCGGGGGCGAGCAGTACTTC. It encodes CASSKGEVRGGGEQYF.

This clonotype was observed many times. The chain combines TRBV5-1 with TRBJ2-5, with TRBD1 identical over 7 bases. The V segment lost 0 bases and the J segment 1 base; nucleotides outside the gene matches: 6. Germline CDR1 reads SGHRS; CDR2 reads YFSETQ. CDR3 size: 16 residues. The CDR3 loop is CASSLAGRGSQETQYF. The CDR3 DNA reads TGCGCCAGCAGCTTGGCCGGCAGGGGGAGCCAAGAGACCCAGTACTTC.

The J gene is TRBJ2-3, the V gene TRBV6-1; 8 bases fit TRBD2. After removal of 6 bases from V and 3 bases from J, the junction contained 11 bases not matched to a gene. Germline loops: CDR1 MNHNS, CDR2 SASEGT. The CDR3 sequence is 16 residues long. CDR3 in amino acids: CASRITSGLGTDTQYF. As DNA, the CDR3 is TGTGCCAGCAGAATTACTAGCGGACTAGGGACAGATACGCAGTATTTT.

The table lists this clonotype with many counts. The V gene is TRBV7-9, the J gene TRBJ1-2; D is unresolved. The CDR3 length is 14 residues. Germline CDR1 and CDR2: SEHNR and FQNEAQ (reference sequence). Deletions cut 0 bases from V and 5 bases from J, with 10 bases between. CDR3 sequence reads: CASSLAQSDYGYTF. CDR3 nucleotide sequence: TGTGCCAGCAGCTTAGCGCAGAGCGATTATGGCTACACCTTC.

This clonotype came up many times. This chain uses TRBV3-1 with TRBJ1-5; possibly TRBD1 for D (5 bases). Germline CDR1 and CDR2: LGHDT and YNNKEL (reference sequence). Trimming pared 4 bases from V and 3 bases from J, leaving 10 bases between. The CDR3 has 14 residues. The CDR3 protein is CASSPEGTNQPQHF. The CDR3 DNA reads as TGTGCCAGCAGCCCCGAGGGGACCAATCAGCCCCAGCATTTT.

This clonotype has a count of ten or more. V gene TRBV4-1 combines with J gene TRBJ1-2, with TRBD1 matching over 8 bases. The CDR3 is 14 residues long. Germline V CDR1 and CDR2: MGHRA, YSYEKL. With 4 bases clipped from V and 7 bases from J, the junction kept 8 bases outside the gene matches. The CDR3 spells CASSPDRVNRGYTF. The CDR3, as DNA: TGCGCCAGCAGCCCGGACAGGGTCAATCGTGGCTACACCTTC.

As to this clonotype: A much larger clone differs from this one at a single base, so this may be a read error. The chain's CDR3 is CASSQGGRGNYGYTF. The CDR3 coding sequence is TGTGCCAGCAGCCAAGGGGGACGGGGGAACTATGGCTACACCTTC. The rearrangement links TRBV3-1 to TRBJ1-2; possibly TRBD1 for D (5 bases). CDR3 length equals 15 residues. V lost 1 base to trimming and J lost 2 bases, with 11 bases between them. Germline loops: CDR1 LGHDT, CDR2 YNNKEL (reference sequence).

The chain employs TRBV2 and TRBJ2-7; D might be TRBD1 (5 bases). The germline CDR1 and CDR2 sequences are SNHLY and FYNNEI. The V end was cut by 8 bases, the J end by 3 bases, with 11 bases between. The CDR3 is made up of 12 amino acids. The CDR3 nucleotides are TGTGCCAGCGAGGCAGGGATCTACGAGCAGTACTTC. Translating it yields CASEAGIYEQYF.

This clonotype was detected many times. The chain has TRBV9 and TRBJ2-2; 9 bases are shared with TRBD2. Germline CDR1 is SGDLS and CDR2 is YYNGEE. J was trimmed by 2 bases and V by 2 bases; bases with no gene match: 1. This CDR3 comprises 15 residues. In DNA form, the CDR3 reads TGTGCCAGCAGCGTGACTAGCGGAAACACCGGGGAGCTGTTTTTT. It yields the protein CASSVTSGNTGELFF.

This chain joins TRBV6-4 and TRBJ2-3, with D uncertain. Trimming removed 5 bases at V and 0 bases at J, with 6 bases between. The CDR3 is 13 residues long. The germline V gene encodes CDR1 MRHNA and CDR2 SNTAGT. The CDR3 sequence: CASSSVSTDTQYF. CDR3 nucleotide sequence: TGTGCCAGCAGTTCAGTTAGCACAGATACGCAGTATTTT.

This clonotype was found many times. V is TRBV24-1 and J is TRBJ2-1, with TRBD1 as a possible D gene (5 bases). V shed 3 bases and J shed 8 bases, with 13 bases lying between them. Germline-derived CDR1 and CDR2 are KGHDR and SFDVKD. The CDR3 totals 14 residues. The CDR3: CATSDRREVDEQFF. The DNA of the CDR3 is TGTGCCACCAGTGATCGCAGGGAAGTCGATGAGCAGTTCTTC.

At least ten counts were recorded for this clonotype. This chain connects TRBV20-1 to TRBJ1-1; D possibly corresponds to TRBD1 (6 bases). Germline assignment: CDR1 DFQATT and CDR2 SNEGSKA (reference sequence). The CDR3 sequence is 14 residues long. Deletions cut 1 base from V and 1 base from J, with 10 bases between. The CDR3 sequence: CSARGAGENTEAFF. The CDR3 DNA follows: TGCAGTGCTAGAGGGGCAGGGGAGAACACTGAAGCTTTCTTT.

On this clonotype itself: With only one base between it and a far larger clone, this is likely a read error. The chain is built from TRBV6-4 and TRBJ2-3; no reliable D call. V was cut by 7 bases and J by 6 bases, with 11 bases left in between. This CDR3 has 12 residues. Germline V gives CDR1 MRHNA, CDR2 SNTAGT. The CDR3 region is CASIQTADTQYF. CDR3 nucleotides: TGTGCCAGCATCCAGACCGCGGATACGCAGTATTTT.

This clonotype was seen a few times. Just one base apart from a much larger clone, this may be a read error. This CDR3 reads CASASWANQPQHF. The DNA for the CDR3 is TGTGCCAGCGCTTCGTGGGCCAATCAGCCCCAGCATTTT. This chain joins TRBV19 and TRBJ1-5; D ambiguous. V gave up 9 bases and J gave up 3 bases, with 12 bases separating them. The CDR3 has 13 residues. CDR1 LNHDA and CDR2 SQIVND come from the germline V gene (reference sequence).

This clonotype occurred a few times. This may arise from a read error, as a much more abundant clone is one base away. The chain recombines TRBV29-1 with TRBJ2-3; D is undetermined. Trimming stripped 0 bases from V and 4 bases from J, with 11 bases between. Germline values: CDR1 SQVTM, CDR2 ANQGSEA. The CDR3 sequence is 14 residues long. Here the CDR3 DNA reads TGCAGCGTTGAAGAGGCCAGTGGTTCAGATACGCAGTATTTT. It is translated as CSVEEASGSDTQYF.

The V gene is TRBV7-9, the J gene TRBJ2-5; no definite D call. Looked up from germline, CDR1 is SEHNR and CDR2 is FQNEAQ (reference sequence). With 5 bases removed from V and 5 bases from J, the gap between germline ends came to 21 bases. This CDR3 is built from 16 residues. CDR3 DNA sequence: TGTGCCAGCAGCACCCGCCTGGGTGGGTGTCAGGAGACCCAGTACTTC. This gives the protein CASSTRLGGCQETQYF.

In its sample, this clonotype was seen many times. The gene calls are TRBV5-1 and TRBJ2-3, with a possible D match to TRBD2 (5 bases). Germline-derived CDR1 and CDR2 are SGHRS and YFSETQ. V was clipped by 4 bases and J by 6 bases, with 9 bases between them. This CDR3 contains 12 residues. Written as DNA, the CDR3 is TGCGCCAGCAGCGAGCCGGGGGATACGCAGTATTTT. Protein: CASSEPGDTQYF.

This clonotype was seen at least ten times. This rearrangement joins TRBV11-2 to TRBJ2-7; D unclear. Per the germline V gene, CDR1 is SGHAT and CDR2 is FQNNGV. Trimming took 1 base from V and 3 from J, leaving 10 bases between them. The CDR3 length is 14 residues. CDR3 sequence reads: CASSLVPGNYEQYF. The DNA for the CDR3 is TGTGCCAGCAGCTTAGTTCCAGGTAACTACGAGCAGTACTTC.

In its sample, this clonotype was seen a few times. A far bigger clonotype differs at one base, so this is likely a read error. The chain recombines TRBV6-1 with TRBJ2-7; D is unclear. The CDR3 contains 14 residues. With 5 bases removed from V and 4 bases from J, the gap between germline ends came to 15 bases. CDR1 and CDR2 from the germline V gene are MNHNS and SASEGT. DNA for the CDR3: TGTGCCAGCAGTTCGTCCGACCGCGATTACGAGCAGTACTTC. This translates into CASSSSDRDYEQYF.

This clonotype has ten or more counts. The chain links TRBV19 to TRBJ2-3; TRBD2 aligns across 12 bases. CDR1 and CDR2 from the germline V gene are LNHDA and SQIVND (reference sequence). The CDR3 totals 16 residues. The ends lost 5 bases at V and 3 bases at J; junction bases unmatched: 6. The CDR3, as DNA: TGTGCCAGTAGTTCAGAAGGACTAGCGGGAACAGATACGCAGTATTTT. Translating it yields CASSSEGLAGTDTQYF.

Of note for this clonotype: A read error may explain this, as a much larger clone is one base away. V and J are TRBV9 and TRBJ2-1, with D perhaps TRBD1 or TRBD2 (6 bases each). Germline V gene data show CDR1 as SGDLS and CDR2 as YYNGEE. This CDR3 has 16 amino acids. CDR3 DNA: TGTGCCAGCAGCGTAGCTACCGGAGGGGGGTACAATGATCAGTTCTTC. It yields the protein CASSVATGGGYNDQFF.

This clonotype showed up many times. The chain has TRBV11-2 and TRBJ2-7; D perhaps matches TRBD1 (5 bases). Germline assignment: CDR1 SGHAT and CDR2 FQNNGV. Trimming pared 0 bases from V and 6 bases from J, leaving 15 bases between. This CDR3 is 15 amino acids long. CDR3 loop: CASSLEGQGISEQYF. The DNA for the CDR3 is TGTGCCAGCAGCTTAGAGGGCCAGGGAATAAGCGAGCAGTACTTC.

This chain joins TRBV28 and TRBJ1-2; no clear D gene. V was pared by 7 bases and J by 4 bases, with 13 bases between. CDR1 is MDHEN, CDR2 SYDVKM, per germline. The CDR3 covers 13 residues. CDR3 DNA: TGTGCCAGCATGAGTGGGCAGTTCTATGGCTACACCTTC. Protein product: CASMSGQFYGYTF.